Included here is one TCR beta chain sequence, with context. Antigen specificity is unknown. This sample is drawn from a study of cytomegalovirus exposure and HLA in healthy donors. V shed 0 bases and J shed 5 bases, with 8 bases lying between them. The CDR3 is 13 amino acids. Germline lookup yields CDR1 SGHNT and CDR2 YYREEE (reference sequence). PCR used 60 Vbeta primers and 13 Jbeta primers. In the original analysis: A follow-up analysis tallied 73 million or so unique TCR beta chains, 8.5 million to 14 million shared. The protocol was immunoSEQ multiplex PCR, while the TCRdb copy is restricted to in-frame clones and leaves out a portion. That table is the source of V, J and clone size, and D and trimming were worked out from the DNA. This sample has 110,000 to 150,000 clones; about 75% occur once, and the top ten carry 1.5% to 2%. Study observations and caveats: Analyzed later, association rates of TCRs varied across HLA loci, with DRB1 most and HLA-C fewest. Sequencing artifact likely explains a cluster of highly shared sequence variants. According to the study, roughly 160 TCR beta chains were cytomegalovirus-associated.

The sequenced material came from PBMCs. This TCR derives from a woman in her 30s in good health and CMV-seronegative. The chain has TRBV5-4 and TRBJ2-5; a possible D gene is TRBD1 (6 bases). The CDR3, as DNA: TGTGCCAGCAGCTTGGCGCAGGGGGAGACCCAGTACTTC. Translation gives CASSLAQGETQYF.